The sample holds one count of the clone carrying this TCR beta chain. Generated by immunoSEQ multiplex PCR, the TCRdb table keeps only in-frame clones and is missing some. The sample yields 170,000 or so clones, around 86% seen once. The data are from a study of blood T cell repertoires in COVID-19. The V gene end was trimmed by 7 bases and the J gene end by 1 base; junction bases not matched to a gene: 13. The germline V gene encodes CDR1 SGHVS and CDR2 FQNEAQ. The CDR3 loop spans 16 amino acids. J is TRBJ2-7 and V is TRBV7-8; 7 bases agree with TRBD2. Sequencing input: peripheral blood. This TCR came from a man between 40 and 49 years old with active or convalescent COVID-19. In DNA form, the CDR3 reads TGTGCCAGCAACCCAGTTAGGGCTAGCGGATCCTACGAGCAGTACTTC. Translation: CASNPVRASGSYEQYF. The full variable domain, completed using reference TRBV7-8 and TRBJ2-7, is GAGVSQSPRYKVAKRGQDVALRCDPISGHVSLFWYQQALGQGPEFLTYFQNEAQLDKSGLPSDRFFAERPEGSVSTLKIQRTQQEDSAVYLCASNPVRASGSYEQYFGPGTRLTVT.